These 2 T cell receptor beta chains came from one sample sequenced in a study of shared clonotypes between healthy human individuals. The protocol was immunoSEQ multiplex PCR, while the TCRdb copy is restricted to in-frame clones and leaves out a portion. The sample lists 1.5 million to 1.9 million clones, 95% to 99% occurring once. Sequenced: naive CD4+ T cells sorted from blood. Subset specified: CD45RA+ positively selected. The receptors originated from a man younger than 45 in good health.

V usage is TRBV11-2 and J usage is TRBJ2-1; D may be TRBD1 or TRBD2 (6 bases each). CDR3 size: 15 residues. Germline V gene data show CDR1 as SGHAT and CDR2 as FQNNGV. V lost 5 bases to trimming and J lost 2 bases, with 13 bases between them. The CDR3 reads CASSTTRGAYNEQFF. The CDR3, as DNA: TGTGCCAGCAGCACGACGAGGGGGGCCTACAATGAGCAGTTCTTC.

The chain carries TRBV27 and TRBJ1-5; TRBD1 agrees at 11 bases. Germline V lookup: CDR1 MNHEY, CDR2 SMNVEV (reference sequence). V was pared by 3 bases and J by 7 bases, with 5 bases of the junction left unmatched. CDR3 size: 15 residues. The CDR3 bases are TGTGCCAGCAGTTTCGGACAGGGGGCAGTGCAGCCCCAGCATTTT. This encodes CASSFGQGAVQPQHF.